The clone carrying this T cell receptor beta chain was picked up a small number of times. The data derive from a study of T cells after yellow fever vaccination. TCRdb reprocessed the 5' RACE reads via MiXCR and lists one record per CDR3 protein. The data show a few hundred thousand distinct CDR3 sequences, over 4.5% seen once. The V gene end was trimmed by 6 bases and the J gene end by 8 bases; junction bases not matched to a gene: 16. Germline CDR1 and CDR2: MDHEN and SYDVKM. This CDR3 spans 16 amino acids. This TCR was sampled from a man aged 18-30 years who received the YFV17D yellow fever vaccine. The sequencing here drew on CD4+ T cells sorted from PBMCs, taken on the day of the yellow fever booster vaccination. The chain is built from TRBV28 and TRBJ1-2, with 9 bases fitting TRBD1. CDR3 bases: TGTGCCAGCAGGGGGGGGGACCCGGGACAGGGACGGGGCTACACCTTC. Amino acids: CASRGGDPGQGRGYTF.